This T cell receptor (beta chain) was obtained from a study of identical twins. The germline CDR1 and CDR2 sequences are SNHLY and FYNNEI. Trimming took off 8 bases at V and 1 base at J, with 5 bases between the two ends. The length of the CDR3 is 12 residues. TCRdb called the 5' RACE reads again in MiXCR, with one record for every CDR3 protein. The sample comprises some 710,000 distinct CDR3 sequences, 5.5% to 7.5% of which are singletons, and around 2% rests with the top ten. The material sequenced was naive T cells sorted from blood. The sequence came from a man aged 18 to 30 in good health. The rearrangement uses TRBV2 and TRBJ2-2; D gene unclear. CDR3 region: CASPGNTGELFF. The CDR3 DNA is TGTGCCAGCCCGGGGAACACCGGGGAGCTGTTTTTT.